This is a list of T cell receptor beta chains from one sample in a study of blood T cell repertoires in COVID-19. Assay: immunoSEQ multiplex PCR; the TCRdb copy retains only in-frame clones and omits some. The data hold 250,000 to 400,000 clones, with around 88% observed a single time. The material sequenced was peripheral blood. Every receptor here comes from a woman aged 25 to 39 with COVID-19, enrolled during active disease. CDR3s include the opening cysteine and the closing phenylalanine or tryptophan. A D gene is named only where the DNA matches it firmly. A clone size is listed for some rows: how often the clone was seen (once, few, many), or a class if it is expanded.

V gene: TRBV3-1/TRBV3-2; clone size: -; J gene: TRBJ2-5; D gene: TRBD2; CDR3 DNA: TGTGCCAGCAGCCAGGCATCGGGGGGGCTTCGAGAGACCCAGTACTTC; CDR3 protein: CASSQASGGLRETQYF
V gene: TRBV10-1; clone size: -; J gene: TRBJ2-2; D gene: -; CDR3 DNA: TGCGCCAGCAGTGAGCAGGGTCCCGGGGAGCTGTTTTTT; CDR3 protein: CASSEQGPGELFF
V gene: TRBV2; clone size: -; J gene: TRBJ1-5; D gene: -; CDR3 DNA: TGTGCCAGCAGTGAAAGTGGTAGGAGTAGCAATCAGCCCCAGCATTTT; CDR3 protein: CASSESGRSSNQPQHF
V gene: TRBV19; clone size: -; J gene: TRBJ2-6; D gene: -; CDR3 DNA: TGTGCCAGCCCCCCTAGCGGGGCCAACGTCCTGACTTTC; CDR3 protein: CASPPSGANVLTF
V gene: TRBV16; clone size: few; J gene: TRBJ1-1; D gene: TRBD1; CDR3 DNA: TGTGCCAGCAGCCAATCGGGGACAGGGGGCAGGACTGAAGCTTTCTTT; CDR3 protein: CASSQSGTGGRTEAFF
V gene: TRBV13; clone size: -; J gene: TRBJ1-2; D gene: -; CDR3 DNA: TGTGCCAGCAGCTCCGAAGGCAGGGGTATAGATGGCTACACCTTC; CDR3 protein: CASSSEGRGIDGYTF
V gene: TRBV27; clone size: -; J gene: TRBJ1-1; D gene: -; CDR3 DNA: TGTGCCAGCAGTTCTCCGGGGACATTGAACACTGAAGCTTTCTTT; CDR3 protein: CASSSPGTLNTEAFF
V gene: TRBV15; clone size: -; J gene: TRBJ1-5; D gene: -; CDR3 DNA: TGTGCCACCAGCAGAGGGGGCAGCAATCAGCCCCAGCATTTT; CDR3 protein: CATSRGGSNQPQHF
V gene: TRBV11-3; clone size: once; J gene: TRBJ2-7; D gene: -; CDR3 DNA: TGTGCCAGCAGCCCAGGGCGATTAATCGTTGGGGTCTCCTACGAGCAGTACTTC; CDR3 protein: CASSPGRLIVGVSYEQYF
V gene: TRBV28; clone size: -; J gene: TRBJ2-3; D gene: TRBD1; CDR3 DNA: TGTGCCAGCAGTTTGGACAGGGTCACAGATACGCAGTATTTT; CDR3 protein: CASSLDRVTDTQYF
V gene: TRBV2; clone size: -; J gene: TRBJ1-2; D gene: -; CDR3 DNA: TGTGCCAGCCACACGGTGGCAGGGGTAAACTATGGCTACACCTTC; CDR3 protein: CASHTVAGVNYGYTF
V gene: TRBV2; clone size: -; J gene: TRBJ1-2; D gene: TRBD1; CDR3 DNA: TGTGCCAGCAGTGGGGACAGGGACGGCTACACCTTC; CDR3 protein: CASSGDRDGYTF